These T cell receptor beta chains were read from a single sample in a study of T cells after yellow fever vaccination. TCRdb processed the 5' RACE reads anew with MiXCR; each CDR3 protein has one entry. The sample lists 600,000 to 750,000 distinct CDR3 sequences, roughly an eighth occurring once. Here the sequenced sample was PBMCs, taken on the day of the yellow fever booster vaccination. The receptors were gathered from a man aged 30 to 45 who received the YFV17D yellow fever vaccine. Each CDR3 is given with its conserved first and last residue. A D gene is named only where the DNA matches it firmly. Not all rows give a size; the values are once, few, many and, for expanded clones, a class.

v_call: TRBV6-2/TRBV6-3; clone_size: .; j_call: TRBJ2-1; d_call: TRBD1; cdr3_aa: CASSWGQGKYNEQFF; cdr3_nt: TGTGCCAGCAGTTGGGGACAGGGAAAGTACAATGAGCAGTTCTTC
v_call: TRBV7-2; clone_size: few; j_call: TRBJ2-7; d_call: .; cdr3_aa: CASSQTGGDYEQYF; cdr3_nt: TGTGCCAGCAGCCAGACAGGCGGGGACTACGAGCAGTACTTC
v_call: TRBV5-8; clone_size: few; j_call: TRBJ2-7; d_call: TRBD1; cdr3_aa: CASSSWTGASEQYF; cdr3_nt: TGTGCCAGCAGCTCCTGGACAGGGGCGAGTGAGCAGTACTTC
v_call: TRBV10-2; clone_size: few; j_call: TRBJ2-1; d_call: TRBD1; cdr3_aa: CASSESLFRDRDNEQFF; cdr3_nt: TGCGCCAGCAGTGAGTCTCTATTCCGCGACAGGGACAATGAGCAGTTCTTC
v_call: TRBV29-1; clone_size: few; j_call: TRBJ1-5; d_call: .; cdr3_aa: CSVTGALDQPQHF; cdr3_nt: TGCAGCGTTACCGGGGCGTTAGATCAGCCCCAGCATTTT
v_call: TRBV5-1; clone_size: many; j_call: TRBJ1-6; d_call: .; cdr3_aa: CASSLTGRIDNSPLHF; cdr3_nt: TGCGCCAGCAGCTTAACAGGGAGGATCGATAATTCACCCCTCCACTTT
v_call: TRBV20-1; clone_size: .; j_call: TRBJ2-4; d_call: .; cdr3_aa: CSASGGTRDIQYF; cdr3_nt: TGCAGTGCTAGCGGAGGAACTAGAGACATTCAGTACTTC
v_call: TRBV6-4; clone_size: .; j_call: TRBJ2-1; d_call: .; cdr3_aa: CASSEWAGANNEQFF; cdr3_nt: TGTGCCAGCAGTGAATGGGCAGGGGCGAACAATGAGCAGTTCTTC
v_call: TRBV20-1; clone_size: few; j_call: TRBJ1-6; d_call: TRBD1; cdr3_aa: CSARETGRDYNSPLHF; cdr3_nt: TGCAGTGCTAGAGAGACAGGGAGAGACTATAATTCACCCCTCCACTTT
v_call: TRBV25-1; clone_size: .; j_call: TRBJ2-7; d_call: .; cdr3_aa: CASSGVGNYEQYF; cdr3_nt: TGTGCCAGCAGTGGGGTCGGCAACTACGAGCAGTACTTC
v_call: TRBV7-2; clone_size: .; j_call: TRBJ2-1; d_call: TRBD2; cdr3_aa: CASSVGTSGRAIEQFF; cdr3_nt: TGTGCCAGCAGCGTGGGGACTAGCGGGAGGGCCATTGAGCAGTTCTTC
v_call: TRBV21-1; clone_size: few; j_call: TRBJ2-4; d_call: .; cdr3_aa: CASTSRGLWRPIAKNIQYF; cdr3_nt: TGTGCCAGCACCAGTCGCGGGCTGTGGCGGCCCATAGCCAAAAACATTCAGTACTTC
v_call: TRBV10-1; clone_size: many; j_call: TRBJ2-3; d_call: TRBD2; cdr3_aa: CASSGSGTDTQYF; cdr3_nt: TGCGCCAGTAGCGGGAGTGGCACAGATACGCAGTATTTT
v_call: TRBV4-3; clone_size: .; j_call: TRBJ2-1; d_call: .; cdr3_aa: CASSQDRGGDEQFF; cdr3_nt: TGCGCCAGCAGCCAAGATAGGGGGGGGGATGAGCAGTTCTTC
v_call: TRBV3-1; clone_size: many; j_call: TRBJ2-2; d_call: .; cdr3_aa: CASSLLTGELFF; cdr3_nt: TGTGCCAGCAGCCTTCTCACCGGGGAGCTGTTTTTT
v_call: TRBV20-1; clone_size: .; j_call: TRBJ2-1; d_call: .; cdr3_aa: CCARQGGRSDNEQFF; cdr3_nt: TGCTGTGCCAGACAAGGGGGGAGGAGCGACAATGAGCAGTTCTTC
v_call: TRBV7-2; clone_size: few; j_call: TRBJ2-1; d_call: TRBD2; cdr3_aa: CASSFSTSGIIGEQFF; cdr3_nt: TGTGCCAGCAGCTTCAGCACTAGCGGGATTATTGGTGAGCAGTTCTTC
v_call: TRBV10-3; clone_size: few; j_call: TRBJ2-1; d_call: TRBD2; cdr3_aa: CAISDTGTRQFF; cdr3_nt: TGTGCCATCAGTGATACCGGGACTAGGCAGTTCTTC
v_call: TRBV7-2; clone_size: few; j_call: TRBJ2-1; d_call: TRBD1; cdr3_aa: CASSLRAGTGEKQFF; cdr3_nt: TGTGCCAGCAGCTTAAGGGCCGGGACAGGGGAGAAGCAGTTCTTC
v_call: TRBV14; clone_size: .; j_call: TRBJ2-3; d_call: .; cdr3_aa: CASSQHIGSDFSATQYF; cdr3_nt: TGTGCCAGCAGCCAACATATAGGATCCGACTTTTCGGCCACGCAGTATTTT
v_call: TRBV6-2/TRBV6-3; clone_size: few; j_call: TRBJ2-1; d_call: .; cdr3_aa: CASSYGISRYGFF; cdr3_nt: TGTGCCAGCAGTTACGGGATCTCTAGATATGGGTTCTTC
v_call: TRBV5-6; clone_size: few; j_call: TRBJ2-1; d_call: TRBD2; cdr3_aa: CASSLIREGQFF; cdr3_nt: TGTGCCAGCAGCTTGATTCGGGAGGGGCAGTTCTTC
v_call: TRBV19; clone_size: .; j_call: TRBJ2-3; d_call: TRBD2; cdr3_aa: CASSIRGLAGGPSTQYF; cdr3_nt: TGTGCCAGTAGTATCCGTGGACTAGCGGGAGGGCCTAGTACGCAGTATTTT
v_call: TRBV7-9; clone_size: .; j_call: TRBJ1-1; d_call: .; cdr3_aa: CASSLEGKGSAEAFF; cdr3_nt: TGTGCCAGCAGCTTAGAAGGGAAGGGGAGCGCTGAAGCTTTCTTT
v_call: TRBV12-3/TRBV12-4; clone_size: .; j_call: TRBJ2-2; d_call: .; cdr3_aa: CASRLGLQDSGELFF; cdr3_nt: TGTGCCAGCAGGCTGGGACTCCAGGATTCCGGGGAGCTGTTTTTT
v_call: TRBV25-1; clone_size: .; j_call: TRBJ2-2; d_call: .; cdr3_aa: CASSEAMANTGELFF; cdr3_nt: TGTGCCAGCAGTGAAGCGATGGCGAACACCGGGGAGCTGTTTTTT